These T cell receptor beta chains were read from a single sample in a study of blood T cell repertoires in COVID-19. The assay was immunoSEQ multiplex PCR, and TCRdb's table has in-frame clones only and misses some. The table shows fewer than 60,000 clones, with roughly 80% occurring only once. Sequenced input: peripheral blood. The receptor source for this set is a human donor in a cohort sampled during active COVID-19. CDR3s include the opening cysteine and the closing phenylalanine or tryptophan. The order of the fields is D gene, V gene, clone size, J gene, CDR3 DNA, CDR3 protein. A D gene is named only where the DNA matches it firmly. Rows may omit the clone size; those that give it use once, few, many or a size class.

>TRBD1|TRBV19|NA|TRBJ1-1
TGTGCCACCCGGGACAGGGGGGTGAGTGGCACTGAAGCTTTCTTT
CATRDRGVSGTEAFF
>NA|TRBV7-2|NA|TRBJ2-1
TGTGCCAGCGGCCAGGGGCGGGTTGAATACAATGAGCAGTTCTTC
CASGQGRVEYNEQFF
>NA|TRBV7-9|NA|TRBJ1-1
TGTGCCAGCAGCTTCACCCCCCGAACAGGAGACATGAACACTGAAGCTTTCTTT
CASSFTPRTGDMNTEAFF
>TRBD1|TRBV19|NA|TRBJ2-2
TGTGCCAGTAGGGACAGGGGTGACACCGGGGAGCTGTTTTTT
CASRDRGDTGELFF
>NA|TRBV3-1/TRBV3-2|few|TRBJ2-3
TGTGCCAGCAGAGGGGGGGGGCAAGATACGCAGTATTTT
CASRGGGQDTQYF
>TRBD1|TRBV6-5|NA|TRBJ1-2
TGTGCCAGCAGACCGGACAGGGGCGTCTATGGCTACACCTTC
CASRPDRGVYGYTF
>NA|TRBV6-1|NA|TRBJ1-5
TGTGCCAGCAGTGAAGCATCGGGGAATCAGCCCCAGCATTTT
CASSEASGNQPQHF
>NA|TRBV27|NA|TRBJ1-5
TGTGCCAGCAGTTTAGCCCGGGGTCAGCCCCAGCATTTT
CASSLARGQPQHF
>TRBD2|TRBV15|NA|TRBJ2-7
TGTGCCACCAGCAGAGATCTAGGGACTAGCGGGAGAGGGCAGTACTTC
CATSRDLGTSGRGQYF
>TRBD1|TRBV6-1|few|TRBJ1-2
TGTGCCAGCAGTGAAGCGGCCGGACAGGGAAGCGGCTACACCTTC
CASSEAAGQGSGYTF
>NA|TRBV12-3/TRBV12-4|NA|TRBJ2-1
TGTGCCAGCAGTTTAGCGGCAGTTGGGGAGGAGTTCTTC
CASSLAAVGEEFF
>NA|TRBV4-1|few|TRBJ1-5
TGCGCCAGCAGCCAGTTTACTCAAGGTACGGGTTATAGCAATCAGCCCCAGCATTTT
CASSQFTQGTGYSNQPQHF
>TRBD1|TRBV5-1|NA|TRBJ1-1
TGCGCCAGCAGCGGTACCGGGACAGTTGAAGCTTTCTTT
CASSGTGTVEAFF
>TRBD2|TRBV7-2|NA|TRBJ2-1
TGTGCCAGCAGCCCTTTTGGAGGCGGGAGGGCCTACAATGAGCAGTTCTTC
CASSPFGGGRAYNEQFF
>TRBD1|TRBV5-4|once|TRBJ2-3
TGTGCCAGCAGCTCTCAGGGGGCGCAGGGAGATACGCAGTATTTT
CASSSQGAQGDTQYF
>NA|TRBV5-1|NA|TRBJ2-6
TGCGCCAGCAGCTTAGGAGGGTCCGGGGCCAACGTCCTGACTTTC
CASSLGGSGANVLTF
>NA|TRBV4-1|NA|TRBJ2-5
TGCGCCAGCAGCCCAAATGAGGAGGAGACCCAGTACTTC
CASSPNEEETQYF
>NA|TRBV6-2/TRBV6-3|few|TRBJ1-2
TGTGCCAGCAGTTACGGGAAGGGGGAGATCAACTATGGCTACACCTTC
CASSYGKGEINYGYTF
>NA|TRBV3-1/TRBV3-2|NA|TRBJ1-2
TGTGCCAGCAGCAGGGCCACAGAGCCGGGGGGCTACACCTTC
CASSRATEPGGYTF
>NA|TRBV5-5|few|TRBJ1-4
TGTGCCAGCAGGCCTGATTGGGGCAATGAAAAACTGTTTTTT
CASRPDWGNEKLFF
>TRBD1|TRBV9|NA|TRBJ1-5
TGTGCCAGCAGCGCAACAGGGGCCAACAATCAGCCCCAGCATTTT
CASSATGANNQPQHF
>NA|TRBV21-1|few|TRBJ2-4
TGTGCCAGCAGCGGGGCGGGAGACCATAGCCTGGCCAAAAACATTCAGTACTTC
CASSGAGDHSLAKNIQYF
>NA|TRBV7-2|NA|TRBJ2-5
TGTGCCAGCAGCTTAGCCCCCCCGGAGACCCAGTACTTC
CASSLAPPETQYF
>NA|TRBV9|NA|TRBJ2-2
TGTGCCAGCAGCGTAGGTTCTAGCGTGGTCGGGGAGCTGTTTTTT
CASSVGSSVVGELFF
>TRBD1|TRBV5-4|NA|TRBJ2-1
TGTGCCAGCAGCAGGGGACAGGAGTCCTACAATGAGCAGTTCTTC
CASSRGQESYNEQFF
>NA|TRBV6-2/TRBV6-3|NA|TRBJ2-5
TGTGCCAGCAGTTACTCGCCAGGGGCGGGAGAGACCCAGTACTTC
CASSYSPGAGETQYF
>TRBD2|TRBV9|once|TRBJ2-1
TGTGCCAGCAGCGCCCGACTAGCGGGAGTAAGAGAGCAGTTCTTC
CASSARLAGVREQFF
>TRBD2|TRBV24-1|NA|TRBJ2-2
TGTGCCACCAGTAAACCGGGACTAGCGGGTACCGGGGAGCTGTTTTTT
CATSKPGLAGTGELFF
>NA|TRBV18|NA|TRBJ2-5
TGTGCCAGCTCGCACGAGACCGGGATTTGGGAGACCCAGTACTTC
CASSHETGIWETQYF
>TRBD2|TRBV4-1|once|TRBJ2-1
TGCGCCAGCAGCCAAGATGGACTAGCGGGAGGGCCCAATGAGCAGTTCTTC
CASSQDGLAGGPNEQFF
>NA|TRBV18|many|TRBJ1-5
TGTGCCGCTCGGGGGGATGGGAATCAGCCCCAGCATTTT
CAARGDGNQPQHF
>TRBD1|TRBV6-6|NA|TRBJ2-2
TGTGCCAGCAGTTTAGGGACAGGGGGCTTGGGGGAGCTGTTTTTT
CASSLGTGGLGELFF
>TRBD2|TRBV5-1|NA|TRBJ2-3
TGCGCCAGCAATACGGCGGGAGGAACTACTAGCACAGATACGCAGTATTTT
CASNTAGGTTSTDTQYF
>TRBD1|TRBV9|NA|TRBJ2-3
TGTGCCAGCAGCCCAGGACAGGGGTTGGATACGCAGTATTTT
CASSPGQGLDTQYF
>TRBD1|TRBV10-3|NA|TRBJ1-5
TGTGCCATCAGCCCGGGACAGGGCAATCAGCCCCAGCATTTT
CAISPGQGNQPQHF
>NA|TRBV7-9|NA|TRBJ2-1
TGTGCCAGCAGCTCCTCCGGGGGGCTGAGCTCCTACAATGAGCAGTTCTTC
CASSSSGGLSSYNEQFF
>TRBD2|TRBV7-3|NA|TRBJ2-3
TGTGCCAGCAGCTTAGGGACTAGCGGATCCACAGATACGCAGTATTTT
CASSLGTSGSTDTQYF
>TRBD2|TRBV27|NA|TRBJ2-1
TGTGCCAGCAGTTCCTTAGCGGGAGGGCCCTCTGAGCAGTTCTTC
CASSSLAGGPSEQFF
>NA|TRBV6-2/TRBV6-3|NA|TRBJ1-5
TGTGCCAGCAGTCGAACAGGGTACAATCAGCCCCAGCATTTT
CASSRTGYNQPQHF
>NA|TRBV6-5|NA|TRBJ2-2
TGTGCCAGCAGTCCTCAGACTCTGGTCGGGGAGCTGTTTTTT
CASSPQTLVGELFF
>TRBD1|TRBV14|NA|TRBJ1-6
TGTGCCAGCGCCCAAGGACAGGGGGACAGCTCCTATAATTCACCCCTCCACTTT
CASAQGQGDSSYNSPLHF
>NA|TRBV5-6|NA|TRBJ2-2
TGTGCCAGCAGCCCAGGACAGCACACCGGGGAGCTGTTTTTT
CASSPGQHTGELFF
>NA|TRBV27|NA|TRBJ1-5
TGTGCCAGCAGTTTGCGGGTCGGGAATCAGCCCCAGCATTTT
CASSLRVGNQPQHF
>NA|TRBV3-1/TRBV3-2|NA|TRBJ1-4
TGTGCCAGCAGCCATCAGAGGGCCCCTGAAAAACTGTTTTTT
CASSHQRAPEKLFF
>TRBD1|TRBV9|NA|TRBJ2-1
TGTGCCAGCAGCACAAGTCCCGGGACAGGGGGCAATGAGCAGTTCTTC
CASSTSPGTGGNEQFF